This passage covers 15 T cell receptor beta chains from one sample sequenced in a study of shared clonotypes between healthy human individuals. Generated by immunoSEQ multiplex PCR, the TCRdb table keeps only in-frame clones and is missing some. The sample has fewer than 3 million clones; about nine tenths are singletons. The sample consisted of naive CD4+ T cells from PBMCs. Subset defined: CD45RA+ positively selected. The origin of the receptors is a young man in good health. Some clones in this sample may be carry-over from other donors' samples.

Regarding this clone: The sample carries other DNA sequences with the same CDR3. The CDR3 is CASRAGGGYTF. CDR3 nucleotides: TGTGCCAGCCGAGCTGGGGGGGGCTACACCTTC. V and J are TRBV6-5 and TRBJ1-2; D may be TRBD1 (5 bases). Deletions cut 8 bases from V and 8 bases from J, with 12 bases between. This CDR3 has 11 residues. Germline V gene lookup returns CDR1 MNHEY and CDR2 SVGAGI.

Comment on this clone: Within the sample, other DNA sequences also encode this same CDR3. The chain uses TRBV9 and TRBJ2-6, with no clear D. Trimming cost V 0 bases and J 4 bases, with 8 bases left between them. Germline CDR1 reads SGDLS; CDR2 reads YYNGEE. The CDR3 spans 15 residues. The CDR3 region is CASSVGVSGANVLTF. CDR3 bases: TGTGCCAGCAGCGTAGGCGTTTCAGGGGCCAACGTCCTGACTTTC.

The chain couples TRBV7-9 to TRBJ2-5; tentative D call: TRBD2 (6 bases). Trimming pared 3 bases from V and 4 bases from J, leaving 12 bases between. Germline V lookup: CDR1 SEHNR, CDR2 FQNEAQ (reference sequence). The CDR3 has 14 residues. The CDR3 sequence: CASSLGWGGETQYF. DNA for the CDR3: TGTGCCAGCAGCTTGGGTTGGGGAGGAGAGACCCAGTACTTC. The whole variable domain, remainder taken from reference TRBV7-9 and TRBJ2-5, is DTGVSQNPRHKITKRGQNVTFRCDPISEHNRLYWYRQTLGQGPEFLTYFQNEAQLEKSRLLSDRFSAERPKGSFSTLEIQRTEQGDSAMYLCASSLGWGGETQYFGPGTRLLVL.

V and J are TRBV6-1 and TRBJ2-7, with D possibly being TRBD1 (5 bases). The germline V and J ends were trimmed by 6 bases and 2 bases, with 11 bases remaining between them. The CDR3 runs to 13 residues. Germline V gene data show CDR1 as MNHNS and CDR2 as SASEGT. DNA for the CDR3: TGTGCCAGCAGGACAGAAGTGGCCTACGAGCAGTACTTC. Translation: CASRTEVAYEQYF.

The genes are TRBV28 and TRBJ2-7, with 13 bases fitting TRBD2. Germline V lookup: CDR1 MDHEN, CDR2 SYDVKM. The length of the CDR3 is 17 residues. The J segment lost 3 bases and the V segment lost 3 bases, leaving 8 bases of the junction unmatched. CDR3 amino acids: CASSFMGLAGRNYEQYF. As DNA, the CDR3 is TGTGCCAGCAGTTTCATGGGACTAGCGGGACGAAACTACGAGCAGTACTTC.

The CDR3 is CASSDDRGDTQYF. As DNA, the CDR3 is TGTGCCAGCAGTGACGACAGGGGAGATACGCAGTATTTT. The chain carries TRBV6-4 and TRBJ2-3; 8 nucleotides line up with TRBD1. The CDR3 totals 13 residues. The V and J ends lost 2 bases and 5 bases, in that order; junction bases with no gene match: 0. Germline V gene data show CDR1 as MRHNA and CDR2 as SNTAGT.

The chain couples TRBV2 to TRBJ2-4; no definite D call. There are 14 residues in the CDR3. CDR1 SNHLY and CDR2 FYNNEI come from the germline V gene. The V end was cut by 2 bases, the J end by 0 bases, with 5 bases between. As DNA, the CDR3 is TGTGCCAGCAGTGAAAGGATAGCCAAAAACATTCAGTACTTC. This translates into CASSERIAKNIQYF.

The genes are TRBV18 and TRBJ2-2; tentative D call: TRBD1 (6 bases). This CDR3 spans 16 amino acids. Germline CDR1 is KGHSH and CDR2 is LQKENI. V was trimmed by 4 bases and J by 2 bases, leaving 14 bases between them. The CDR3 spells CASSLQQGINTGELFF. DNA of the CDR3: TGTGCCAGCTCACTACAACAGGGTATCAACACCGGGGAGCTGTTTTTT.

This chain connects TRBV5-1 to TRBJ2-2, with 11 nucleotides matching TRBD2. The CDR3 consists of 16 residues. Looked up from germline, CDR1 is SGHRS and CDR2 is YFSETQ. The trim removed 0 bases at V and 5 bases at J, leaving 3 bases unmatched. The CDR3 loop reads CASSLGTSGLTGELFF. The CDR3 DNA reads TGCGCCAGCAGCTTGGGGACTAGCGGGTTAACCGGGGAGCTGTTTTTT.

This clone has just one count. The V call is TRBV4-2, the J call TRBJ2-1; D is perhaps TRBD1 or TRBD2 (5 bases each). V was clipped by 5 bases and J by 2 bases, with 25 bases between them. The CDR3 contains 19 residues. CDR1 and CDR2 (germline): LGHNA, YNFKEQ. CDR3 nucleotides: TGTGCCAGCAGCAAACAACACAGCCCCGGCAGGGACGCCTACAATGAGCAGTTCTTC. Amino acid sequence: CASSKQHSPGRDAYNEQFF.

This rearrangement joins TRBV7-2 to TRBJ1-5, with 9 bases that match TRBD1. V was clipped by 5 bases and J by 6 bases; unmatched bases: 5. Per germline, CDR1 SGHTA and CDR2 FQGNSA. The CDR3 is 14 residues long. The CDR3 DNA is TGTGCCAGCAGCCAGGACAGGGGAGGTCAGCCCCAGCATTTT. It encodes CASSQDRGGQPQHF.

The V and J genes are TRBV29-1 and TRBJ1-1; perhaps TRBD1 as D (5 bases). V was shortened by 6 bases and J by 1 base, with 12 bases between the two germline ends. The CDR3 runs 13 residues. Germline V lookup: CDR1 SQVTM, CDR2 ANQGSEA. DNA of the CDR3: TGCAGCGTCTCGGGACGGCAGAACACTGAAGCTTTCTTT. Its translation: CSVSGRQNTEAFF. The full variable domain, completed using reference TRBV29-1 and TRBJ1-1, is SAVISQKPSRDICQRGTSLTIQCQVDSQVTMMFWYRQQPGQSLTLIATANQGSEATYESGFVIDKFPISRPNLTFSTLTVSNMSPEDSSIYLCSVSGRQNTEAFFGQGTRLTVV.

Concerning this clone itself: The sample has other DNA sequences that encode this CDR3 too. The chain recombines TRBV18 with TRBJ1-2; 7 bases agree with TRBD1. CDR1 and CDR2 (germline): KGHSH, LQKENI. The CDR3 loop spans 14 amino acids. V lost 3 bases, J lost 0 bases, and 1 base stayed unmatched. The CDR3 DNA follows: TGTGCCAGCTCACCGGGGACAGCTAACTATGGCTACACCTTC. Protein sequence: CASSPGTANYGYTF.

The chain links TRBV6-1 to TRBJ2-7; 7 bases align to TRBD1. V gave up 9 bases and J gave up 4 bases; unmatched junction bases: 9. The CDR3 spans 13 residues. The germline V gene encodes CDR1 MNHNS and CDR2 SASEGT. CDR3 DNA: TGTGCCAGTAGGACAGGATTAAATTACGAGCAGTACTTC. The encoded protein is CASRTGLNYEQYF.

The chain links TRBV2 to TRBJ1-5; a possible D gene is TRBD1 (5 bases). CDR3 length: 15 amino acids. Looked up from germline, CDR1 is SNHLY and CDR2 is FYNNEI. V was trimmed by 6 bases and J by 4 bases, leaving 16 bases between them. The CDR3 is CASSPGWGENQPQHF. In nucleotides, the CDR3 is TGTGCCAGCAGCCCAGGATGGGGGGAAAATCAGCCCCAGCATTTT. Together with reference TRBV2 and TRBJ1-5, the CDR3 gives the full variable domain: EPEVTQTPSHQVTQMGQEVILRCVPISNHLYFYWYRQILGQKVEFLVSFYNNEISEKSEIFDDQFSVERPDGSNFTLKIRSTKLEDSAMYFCASSPGWGENQPQHFGDGTRLSIL.